This T cell receptor beta chain appears in the sequencing data of a study of identical twins. This clonotype was detected a few times. A single record per CDR3 protein comes from TCRdb applying MiXCR to the 5' RACE reads. The data hold some 300,000 distinct CDR3 sequences, with 10% to 15% observed a single time. This sample also belongs to another study, concerning yellow fever vaccine responses in identical twins.

This clonotype originated in a woman younger than 35 in good health. Source material: CD8+ T cells sorted from blood.

CDR3 nucleotide sequence: TGTGCCACCAGCGGAGGACAGGACCCCTCTGGAAACACCATATATTTT. As protein: CATSGGQDPSGNTIYF. V usage is TRBV15 and J usage is TRBJ1-3, with 7 bases lining up with TRBD1. CDR1 is LNHNV, CDR2 YYDKDF, per germline (reference sequence). Trimming at V came to 5 bases and at J to 0 bases, leaving 7 bases not matched to a gene. The CDR3 consists of 16 residues.